This section outlines one TCR beta chain sequence together with its context. PCR was performed using 60 Vbeta and 13 Jbeta primers. This table comes from immunoSEQ multiplex PCR, and its TCRdb copy is limited to in-frame clones, with some not included. Seen here are 190,000 or so clones, 82% observed once, and the top ten hold 6.5%. V lost 1 base and J 5 bases, leaving 14 bases between the germline ends. Germline V gene sequence: CDR1 PRHDT, CDR2 FYEKMQ (reference sequence). This CDR3 spans 15 amino acids. The data derive from a study of cytomegalovirus exposure and HLA in healthy donors. Sequenced sample: PBMCs. This rearrangement joins TRBV13 to TRBJ1-1, with unresolved D. The clonotype originates from a woman between 45 and 65 years old in good health and CMV-seropositive. CDR3 loop: CASSLDYSGSTEAFF. For the CDR3, the DNA is TGTGCCAGCAGCTTAGACTATTCGGGGTCGACTGAAGCTTTCTTT.